Sequencing of this T cell receptor beta chain was carried out in a study of Ad26.COV2.S vaccination and SARS-CoV-2 variants. Study observations and caveats: Following vaccination, spike-specific CD8+ and CD4+ T cell responses reportedly exhibited substantial breadth.

This CDR3 comprises 13 residues. CDR1 and CDR2 from the germline V gene are SGDLS and YYNGEE. V was pared by 3 bases and J by 3 bases, with 9 bases between. Treatment indicated: approximately 18 received Ad26.COV2.S at low or high dose, single or two shots; a few received placebo; per-sample allocation not given. Samples were taken on day 63 after the first vaccine or placebo injection. This clone was recorded a few times. The antigen is not known. The assay was immunoSEQ multiplex PCR, and TCRdb's table has in-frame clones only and misses some. The sample has around 450,000 clones; 75% to 95% are singletons.

J is TRBJ1-2 and V is TRBV9, with D uncertain. The TCR comes from a person aged 18-60 years who received the Ad26.COV2.S COVID-19 vaccine or a placebo. The sequences come from peripheral blood, collected in a trial of Ad26.COV2.S vaccine versus placebo. CDR3 DNA: TGTGCCAGCAGCGACAGATTGGACTATGGCTACACCTTC. This codes for CASSDRLDYGYTF. Supplemented by reference TRBV9 and TRBJ1-2, the full variable domain reads DSGVTQTPKHLITATGQRVTLRCSPRSGDLSVYWYQQSLDQGLQFLIQYYNGEERAKGNILERFSAQQFPDLHSELNLSSLELGDSALYFCASSDRLDYGYTFGSGTRLTVV.